The clone carrying this TCR beta chain was counted a single time. Random hexamers were used to reverse transcribe 0.5 to 1 ug of RNA. From the immunoSEQ multiplex PCR reads, TCRdb called clonotypes with MiXCR, one entry per CDR3 protein. Of under 200,000 distinct CDR3 sequences listed, 94% were seen once; the top ten hold roughly 0.12%. This entry belongs to a study of CD8 T cells in Susac syndrome. CD8+ and CD4+ T cells circulating in blood were sequenced for TCR beta. The recently defined diagnostic criteria for definite or probable disease were met by the Susac syndrome patients. TEMRA cells were FACS-enriched and CD8+ and CD4+ T cells negatively isolated. The V end was cut by 1 base, the J end by 0 bases, with 7 bases between. Germline assignment: CDR1 SGHRS and CDR2 YFSETQ. This CDR3 is 14 amino acids long.

The receptor was derived from a human donor with Susac syndrome. The sample consisted of CD4+ T cells from PBMCs. This chain joins TRBV5-1 and TRBJ2-5; maybe TRBD2 (5 bases). The CDR3 DNA sequence: TGCGCCAGCAGCTTGCTCGGGGACCAAGAGACCCAGTACTTC. As protein: CASSLLGDQETQYF. Together with reference TRBV5-1 and TRBJ2-5, the CDR3 gives the full variable domain: KAGVTQTPRYLIKTRGQQVTLSCSPISGHRSVSWYQQTPGQGLQFLFEYFSETQRNKGNFPGRFSGRQFSNSRSEMNVSTLELGDSALYLCASSLLGDQETQYFGPGTRLLVL.